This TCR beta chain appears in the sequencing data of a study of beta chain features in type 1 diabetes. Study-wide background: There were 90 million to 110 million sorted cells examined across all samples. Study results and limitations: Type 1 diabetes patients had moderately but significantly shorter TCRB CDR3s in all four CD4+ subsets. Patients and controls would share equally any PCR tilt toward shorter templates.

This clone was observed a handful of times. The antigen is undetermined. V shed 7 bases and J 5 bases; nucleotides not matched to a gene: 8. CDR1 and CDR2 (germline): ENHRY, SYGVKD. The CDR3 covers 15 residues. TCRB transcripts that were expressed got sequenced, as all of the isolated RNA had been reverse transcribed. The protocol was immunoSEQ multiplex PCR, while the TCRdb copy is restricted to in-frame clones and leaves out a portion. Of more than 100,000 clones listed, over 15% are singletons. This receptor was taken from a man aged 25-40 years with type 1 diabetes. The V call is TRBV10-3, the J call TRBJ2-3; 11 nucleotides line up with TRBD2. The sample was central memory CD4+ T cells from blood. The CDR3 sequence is CAIKRLAGGEDTQYF. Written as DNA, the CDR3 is TGTGCCATCAAAAGGCTAGCGGGGGGAGAAGATACGCAGTATTTT.